A single sample is the source of the 14 T cell receptor beta chains below, sequenced in a study of Ad26.COV2.S vaccination and SARS-CoV-2 variants. The treatment here: some 19 received Ad26.COV2.S at low or high dose, single or two shots; a few received placebo; per-sample allocation not given. The investigators took samples on day 63 after the first vaccine or placebo injection. Sequencing was performed with immunoSEQ multiplex PCR; in TCRdb, only in-frame clones are kept and a portion is missing. The repertoire holds approximately 410,000 clones, with 85% to 90% as singletons. Sample: peripheral blood, taken in a trial of Ad26.COV2.S vaccine versus placebo. These receptors were obtained from a person between 18 and 59 years old who received the Ad26.COV2.S COVID-19 vaccine or a placebo.

CDR3 nucleotides: TGTGCCAGCAGTCCCCCAACGTTGGGACAGGGGGGCCCTTCACCCCTCCACTTT. Its protein product is CASSPPTLGQGGPSPLHF. This rearrangement joins TRBV28 to TRBJ1-6, with 11 bases aligning to TRBD1. Germline V gene lookup returns CDR1 MDHEN and CDR2 SYDVKM. V shed 5 bases, J shed 9 bases, and the junction held 15 bases outside the gene matches. The CDR3 extends over 18 amino acids.

The chain uses TRBV19 and TRBJ2-1, with 10 bases matching TRBD2. Germline V gene lookup returns CDR1 LNHDA and CDR2 SQIVND (reference sequence). V was clipped by 8 bases and J by 0 bases; unmatched bases: 16. This CDR3 has 19 residues. The CDR3 bases are TGTGCCAGTCAGCCGCTTGGGGCTAGCGGGGGCAGCTCCTACAATGAGCAGTTCTTC. Protein: CASQPLGASGGSSYNEQFF.

The J gene is TRBJ2-3, the V gene TRBV28, with 10 bases identical to TRBD2. With V trimmed by 1 base and J by 5 bases, 9 bases remained unmatched. CDR3 length equals 17 residues. Germline CDR1 is MDHEN and CDR2 is SYDVKM. The CDR3 here is CASSLSLAGALRDTQYF. DNA of the CDR3: TGTGCCAGCAGTTTATCTCTAGCGGGGGCCCTTAGAGATACGCAGTATTTT.

The rearrangement uses TRBV11-3 and TRBJ2-4; 9 bases align to TRBD2. From germline, CDR1 is SGHNT and CDR2 YENEEA. Germline trimming cut 5 bases from V and 3 bases from J; bases unmatched to any gene: 5. This CDR3 is built from 15 residues. This chain's CDR3 is CASSLLRGGKNIQYF. The DNA for the CDR3 is TGTGCCAGCAGCCTACTGCGGGGGGGCAAAAACATTCAGTACTTC.

This sequence joins TRBV12-3 or TRBV12-4 and TRBJ2-7; either TRBD1 or TRBD2 may fit D (5 bases each). The CDR3 is 13 residues long. The germline V and J ends were trimmed by 2 bases and 4 bases, with 9 bases remaining between them. The CDR3 nucleotides read TGTGCCAGCAGTTTACAGAGGGGTTACGAGCAGTACTTC. It translates to CASSLQRGYEQYF.

The chain uses TRBV18 and TRBJ2-7, with TRBD2 identical over 7 bases. Looked up from germline, CDR1 is KGHSH and CDR2 is LQKENI. The CDR3 has 17 amino acids. After removal of 2 bases from V and 1 base from J, the junction contained 11 bases not matched to a gene. The DNA of the CDR3 is TGTGCCAGCTCACCAACTTCGGCAGGGAGGGAATCCTACGAGCAGTACTTC. It codes for CASSPTSAGRESYEQYF.

The chain joins TRBV5-1 to TRBJ2-7; D is uncertain. Germline lookup yields CDR1 SGHRS and CDR2 YFSETQ. This CDR3 comprises 13 residues. Trimming shortened V by 1 base and J by 3 bases, and 8 bases separated the two germline ends. The CDR3 sequence: CASSLPSLYEQYF. Here the CDR3 DNA reads TGCGCCAGCAGCTTGCCCTCCCTCTACGAGCAGTACTTC. The whole variable domain, filled in from reference TRBV5-1 and TRBJ2-7, reads KAGVTQTPRYLIKTRGQQVTLSCSPISGHRSVSWYQQTPGQGLQFLFEYFSETQRNKGNFPGRFSGRQFSNSRSEMNVSTLELGDSALYLCASSLPSLYEQYFGPGTRLTVT.

The genes are TRBV12-3 or TRBV12-4 and TRBJ1-2; possibly TRBD1 for D (5 bases). The CDR3 contains 13 residues. Trimming cost V 4 bases and J 4 bases, with 10 bases left between them. The chain's CDR3 is CASSSVGGYGYTF. DNA for the CDR3: TGTGCCAGCAGTTCCGTGGGGGGCTATGGCTACACCTTC.

The chain joins TRBV5-1 to TRBJ2-2; TRBD1 might be the D (5 bases). The germline gives CDR1 SGHRS, CDR2 YFSETQ. Trimming stripped 0 bases from V and 1 base from J, with 10 bases between. The CDR3 has 16 residues. CDR3 region: CASSLGFDRNTGELFF. The CDR3, as DNA: TGCGCCAGCAGCTTGGGTTTCGACAGGAACACCGGGGAGCTGTTTTTT.

This rearrangement joins TRBV7-2 to TRBJ1-2; possibly TRBD1 for D (6 bases). Germline CDR1 SGHTA, CDR2 FQGNSA. V was trimmed by 6 bases and J by 6 bases, leaving 14 bases between them. The CDR3 contains 13 residues. CDR3 DNA: TGTGCCAGCAGACAGACAGGCTCTGATGGCTACACCTTC. The encoded protein is CASRQTGSDGYTF.

The chain is built from TRBV5-6 and TRBJ2-7, with TRBD1 identical over 10 bases. Germline assignment: CDR1 SGHDT and CDR2 YYEEEE. This CDR3 is built from 13 residues. The trim removed 4 bases at V and 2 bases at J, leaving 0 bases unmatched. CDR3 sequence: CASSGTGAYEQYF. Written as DNA, the CDR3 is TGTGCCAGCAGCGGGACAGGGGCCTACGAGCAGTACTTC.

This chain joins TRBV15 and TRBJ2-7; 10 bases are a match to TRBD2. CDR1 is LNHNV and CDR2 is YYDKDF in the germline V gene (reference sequence). V was clipped by 2 bases and J by 0 bases; unmatched bases: 1. The CDR3 loop spans 15 amino acids. The CDR3 DNA follows: TGTGCCACCAGCAGAAGGACTAGCGGCTCCTACGAGCAGTACTTC. It encodes CATSRRTSGSYEQYF.

The table lists this clone with a count of one. The CDR3 loop reads CASSFGHF. CDR3 sequence (DNA): TGTGCCAGCAGCTTCGGGCATTTT. The V and J genes are TRBV5-6 and TRBJ1-5; D not certain. V was shortened by 2 bases and J by 15 bases, with 3 bases between the two germline ends. Germline CDR1 SGHDT, CDR2 YYEEEE. The CDR3 spans 8 residues.

This chain links TRBV27 with TRBJ2-5; D might be TRBD1 (5 bases). The CDR3 runs 14 residues. Trimming shortened V by 3 bases and J by 0 bases, and 8 bases separated the two germline ends. CDR1 is MNHEY, CDR2 SMNVEV, per germline (reference sequence). The CDR3 here is CASSFNRYQETQYF. The CDR3 bases are TGTGCCAGCAGTTTCAACAGGTACCAAGAGACCCAGTACTTC.